This TCR beta chain emerged from a study of cytomegalovirus exposure and HLA in healthy donors. As for this clone: Antigen unknown. This CDR3 is also generated by other DNA sequences in the sample.

The CDR3 has 16 residues. Germline V CDR1 and CDR2: LNHNV, YYDKDF (reference sequence). Trimming left V 0 bases short and J 2 bases short, with 14 bases between. Points from the study as a whole: In vitro checks showed that a few CMV-associated chains really do target CMV antigens.

Use of 60 Vbeta and 13 Jbeta primers characterized the PCR. Repertoires were generated with immunoSEQ multiplex PCR, while TCRdb's copy carries only in-frame clones and drops some. Of 100,000 to 150,000 clones in the sample, over 70% were seen once. The sequence derives from a man aged 35-49 years in good health and CMV-seropositive. This chain uses TRBV15 with TRBJ2-7; TRBD2 might be the D (6 bases). The source material was PBMCs. Here the CDR3 DNA reads TGTGCCACCAGCAGAGATGGGTTGGGGGGTACCTACGAGCAGTACTTC. Protein sequence: CATSRDGLGGTYEQYF.